This TCR beta chain derives from a study of early T cells in non-severe SARS-CoV-2 infection. Individual cDNA molecules carried attached unique molecular identifiers. Via MiXCR, TCRdb re-called the 5' RACE reads, giving one row per CDR3 protein. The table includes over 85,000 distinct CDR3 sequences, 16% detected once. The ends were cut back, 5 bases at V and 0 bases at J, with 14 bases in the middle. Germline loops: CDR1 LNHDA, CDR2 SQIVND (reference sequence). There are 16 residues in the CDR3. The sequenced sample was whole blood. The J gene is TRBJ1-5, the V gene TRBV19; no clear D gene. The origin of this receptor is an adult who was a healthcare worker with PCR-confirmed SARS-CoV-2 infection or an uninfected control (not recorded which). CDR3 bases: TGTGCCAGTAGTCCTCAGGAATATTATAGCAATCAGCCCCAGCATTTT. This sequence encodes CASSPQEYYSNQPQHF. Full variable domain (outside the CDR3, taken from reference TRBV19 and TRBJ1-5): DGGITQSPKYLFRKEGQNVTLSCEQNLNHDAMYWYRQDPGQGLRLIYYSQIVNDFQKGDIAEGYSVSREKKESFPLTVTSAQKNPTAFYLCASSPQEYYSNQPQHFGDGTRLSIL.